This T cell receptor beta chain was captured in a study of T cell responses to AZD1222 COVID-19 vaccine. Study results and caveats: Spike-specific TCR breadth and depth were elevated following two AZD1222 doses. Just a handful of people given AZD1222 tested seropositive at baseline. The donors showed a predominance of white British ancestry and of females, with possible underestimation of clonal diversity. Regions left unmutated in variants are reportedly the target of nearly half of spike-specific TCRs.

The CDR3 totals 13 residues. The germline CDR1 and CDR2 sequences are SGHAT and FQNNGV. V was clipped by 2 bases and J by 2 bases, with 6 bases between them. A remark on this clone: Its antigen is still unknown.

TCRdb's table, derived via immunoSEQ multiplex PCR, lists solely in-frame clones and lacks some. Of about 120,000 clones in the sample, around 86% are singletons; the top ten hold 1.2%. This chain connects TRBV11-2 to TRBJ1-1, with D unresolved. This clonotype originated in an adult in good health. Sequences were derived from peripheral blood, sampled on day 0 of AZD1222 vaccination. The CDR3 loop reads CASSLKGNTEAFF. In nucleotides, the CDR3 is TGTGCCAGCAGCTTAAAGGGTAACACTGAAGCTTTCTTT.